Shown below are 27 T cell receptor beta chains from a single sample sequenced in a study of T-cell reconstitution after alpha-beta-depleted transplantation in children. Researchers prepared the TCRbeta library using unique molecular identifiers, the study reports. In TCRdb, the PCR reads were re-called with MiXCR into one record per CDR3 protein. The table shows around 450,000 distinct CDR3 sequences, with approximately 42% occurring only once. Sequencing used PBMCs, obtained before TCRalphabeta/CD19-depleted stem cell transplant. Source of these receptors: a girl aged 2 to 10 with aplastic anemia, due to receive a stem cell transplant.

This clonotype was picked up many times. The chain is built from TRBV4-2 and TRBJ2-7, with TRBD1 as a possible D gene (5 bases). This CDR3 has 15 residues. CDR1 LGHNA and CDR2 YNFKEQ come from the germline V gene. Trimming cost V 5 bases and J 0 bases, with 14 bases left between them. CDR3 sequence reads: CASSSLGLSSYEQYF. Here the CDR3 DNA reads TGTGCCAGCAGCTCATTGGGGCTTAGCTCCTACGAGCAGTACTTC.

This clonotype was observed at least ten times. The chain carries TRBV20-1 and TRBJ2-4, with 10 bases identical to TRBD1. CDR3 length: 16 amino acids. Unmatched junction bases numbered 10, after V lost 3 bases and J lost 5 bases. Germline lookup yields CDR1 DFQATT and CDR2 SNEGSKA (reference sequence). The CDR3 loop reads CSARGTGAGGQNIQYF. The DNA of the CDR3 is TGCAGTGCTAGGGGGACAGGGGCCGGGGGGCAAAACATTCAGTACTTC.

This clonotype was seen at least ten times. This chain connects TRBV4-1 to TRBJ2-5; D is unclear. CDR3 length equals 14 residues. Germline V gene data show CDR1 as MGHRA and CDR2 as YSYEKL. V lost 4 bases to trimming and J lost 4 bases, with 13 bases between them. CDR3 in amino acids: CASSPYGKIETQYF. In DNA form, the CDR3 reads TGCGCCAGCAGCCCGTATGGGAAAATAGAGACCCAGTACTTC.

This chain connects TRBV28 to TRBJ1-5; perhaps TRBD1 as D (6 bases). The germline gives CDR1 MDHEN, CDR2 SYDVKM. The CDR3 extends over 13 amino acids. With 8 bases removed from V and 7 bases from J, the gap between germline ends came to 15 bases. The CDR3 sequence is CASSRGWEQPQHF. CDR3 bases: TGTGCCAGCTCCAGGGGATGGGAACAGCCCCAGCATTTT.

The V and J genes are TRBV19 and TRBJ2-1, with 7 bases aligning to TRBD2. Germline V CDR1 and CDR2: LNHDA, SQIVND (reference sequence). The CDR3 has 15 amino acids. Trimming took 3 bases from V and 6 from J; bases not matched to a gene: 8. DNA of the CDR3: TGTGCCAGTAGTATTTCCCAGCGGGGATTCAATGAGCAGTTCTTC. Its translation is CASSISQRGFNEQFF.

This clonotype was seen only a few times. The chain employs TRBV6-1 and TRBJ2-6; TRBD1 might be the D (7 bases). The V gene lost 6 bases and the J gene lost 0 bases, with 9 bases spanning the gap. There are 15 residues in the CDR3. The germline V gene encodes CDR1 MNHNS and CDR2 SASEGT. CDR3 loop: CASRQGGSGANVLTF. Here the CDR3 DNA reads TGTGCCAGCAGGCAGGGGGGCTCTGGGGCCAACGTCCTGACTTTC.

This clonotype was seen at least ten times. The chain recombines TRBV20-1 with TRBJ2-5, with TRBD1 matching 7 bases. CDR1 and CDR2 from the germline V gene are DFQATT and SNEGSKA (reference sequence). CDR3 length equals 12 residues. V lost 7 bases to trimming and J lost 3 bases; unmatched junction nucleotides: 5. The CDR3 reads CSGGRGKETQYF. CDR3 nucleotides: TGCAGTGGGGGCAGGGGGAAAGAGACCCAGTACTTC.

CDR3 sequence: CASSHVDRDYHVYEQYF. DNA for the CDR3: TGTGCCAGCAGCCATGTAGACCGGGACTACCATGTCTACGAGCAGTACTTC. This chain links TRBV3-1 with TRBJ2-7; TRBD2 matches 7 bases. V lost 3 bases to trimming and J lost 3 bases; unmatched junction nucleotides: 14. There are 17 residues in the CDR3. In germline, CDR1 is LGHDT, CDR2 YNNKEL (reference sequence).

This chain connects TRBV15 to TRBJ2-2, with D uncertain. Per germline, CDR1 LNHNV and CDR2 YYDKDF (reference sequence). The CDR3 is 14 amino acids. With 1 base removed from V and 1 base from J, the gap between germline ends came to 4 bases. The chain's CDR3 is CATSRVGNTGELFF. The CDR3 DNA sequence: TGTGCCACCAGCAGAGTGGGGAACACCGGGGAGCTGTTTTTT.

The J gene is TRBJ2-7, the V gene TRBV27; 7 bases agree with TRBD2. This CDR3 spans 15 amino acids. The germline CDR1 and CDR2 sequences are MNHEY and SMNVEV (reference sequence). V shed 0 bases and J 5 bases; nucleotides not matched to a gene: 7. CDR3 bases: TGTGCCAGCAGTTTATCGCGGGGGACTACCCACGAGCAGTACTTC. As protein: CASSLSRGTTHEQYF.

For the CDR3, the DNA is TGTGCCAGCAGCCAACTCTACATTCCCGGGGAGCTGTTTTTT. Residues: CASSQLYIPGELFF. The chain carries TRBV14 and TRBJ2-2, with D unresolved. There are 14 residues in the CDR3. Trimming shortened V by 2 bases and J by 6 bases, and 10 bases separated the two germline ends. Germline V gives CDR1 SGHDN, CDR2 FVKESK.

This chain connects TRBV12-3 or TRBV12-4 to TRBJ2-6; D is possibly TRBD2 (6 bases). With 7 bases removed from V and 0 bases from J, the gap between germline ends came to 13 bases. CDR3 length equals 16 residues. Here the CDR3 DNA reads TGTGCCAGCACCCATGGGAGGTTCTCTGGGGCCAACGTCCTGACTTTC. Protein sequence: CASTHGRFSGANVLTF.

V gene TRBV15 combines with J gene TRBJ2-7, with 7 bases aligning to TRBD2. The CDR3 totals 15 residues. Unmatched junction bases numbered 14, after V lost 5 bases and J lost 7 bases. Germline lookup yields CDR1 LNHNV and CDR2 YYDKDF (reference sequence). CDR3 amino acids: CATSPRLAVLGEQYF. In DNA form, the CDR3 reads TGTGCCACCAGCCCACGACTAGCCGTACTGGGAGAGCAGTACTTC.

V gene TRBV6-5 combines with J gene TRBJ2-5, with D unresolved. In germline, CDR1 is MNHEY, CDR2 SVGAGI. CDR3 length equals 14 residues. The germline V and J ends were trimmed by 2 bases and 1 base, with 8 bases remaining between them. The CDR3 region is CASSYGRLQETQYF. In DNA, the CDR3 is TGTGCCAGCAGTTACGGCAGACTCCAAGAGACCCAGTACTTC.

The sample holds a few counts of this clonotype. The chain couples TRBV5-1 to TRBJ1-2; D is uncertain. Germline CDR1 is SGHRS and CDR2 is YFSETQ. The CDR3 runs 13 residues. V was shortened by 2 bases and J by 5 bases, with 10 bases between the two germline ends. Written as DNA, the CDR3 is TGCGCCAGCAGCTTCGGAATCGAATATGGCTACACCTTC. Translated, it gives CASSFGIEYGYTF.

This clonotype was counted many times. This chain joins TRBV6-1 and TRBJ2-5; 8 nucleotides align to TRBD1. CDR1 MNHNS and CDR2 SASEGT come from the germline V gene. The CDR3 extends over 16 amino acids. V shed 6 bases, J shed 3 bases, and the junction held 12 bases outside the gene matches. The CDR3, as DNA: TGTGCCAGCAGCCTTTACACCGGGACAGGTGAAGAGACCCAGTACTTC. Translation gives CASSLYTGTGEETQYF.

The chain links TRBV27 to TRBJ2-5, with TRBD2 matching over 7 bases. The CDR3 contains 14 residues. Trimming cost V 6 bases and J 5 bases; bases outside gene matches: 9. From germline, CDR1 is MNHEY and CDR2 SMNVEV (reference sequence). CDR3: CASSLRESEETQYF. CDR3 DNA sequence: TGTGCCAGCAGCCTGCGGGAGTCGGAGGAGACCCAGTACTTC.

This clonotype was observed many times. The chain joins TRBV13 to TRBJ2-1, with TRBD1 identical over 8 bases. Germline assignment: CDR1 PRHDT and CDR2 FYEKMQ (reference sequence). This CDR3 comprises 15 residues. J was trimmed by 5 bases and V by 5 bases; bases with no gene match: 8. The DNA of the CDR3 is TGTGCCAGCAGCCCCGCCGGGACAGGAAACAATGAGCAGTTCTTC. The encoded protein is CASSPAGTGNNEQFF.

J is TRBJ1-5 and V is TRBV5-5, with 7 bases matching TRBD1. Germline V gene sequence: CDR1 SGHKS, CDR2 YYEKEE (reference sequence). V lost 5 bases, J lost 0 bases, and 2 bases stayed unmatched. The CDR3 covers 14 residues. The CDR3 region is CASRTGNSNQPQHF. The CDR3 DNA sequence: TGTGCCAGCAGGACAGGGAATAGCAATCAGCCCCAGCATTTT.

The V gene is TRBV5-1, the J gene TRBJ1-5; D is uncertain. Trimming stripped 4 bases from V and 2 bases from J, with 10 bases between. The germline gives CDR1 SGHRS, CDR2 YFSETQ. The CDR3 is made up of 14 amino acids. CDR3 nucleotides: TGCGCCAGCAGCCCCAAAAGTGGCAATCAGCCCCAGCATTTT. This encodes CASSPKSGNQPQHF. The entire variable domain, with the rest obtained from reference TRBV5-1 and TRBJ1-5, is as follows: KAGVTQTPRYLIKTRGQQVTLSCSPISGHRSVSWYQQTPGQGLQFLFEYFSETQRNKGNFPGRFSGRQFSNSRSEMNVSTLELGDSALYLCASSPKSGNQPQHFGDGTRLSIL.

This clonotype was observed a single time. The V and J genes are TRBV27 and TRBJ1-2; no definite D call. The CDR3 consists of 14 residues. V was clipped by 0 bases and J by 2 bases, with 7 bases between them. Germline assignment: CDR1 MNHEY and CDR2 SMNVEV (reference sequence). The CDR3 spells CASSLSLGNYGYTF. The CDR3 coding sequence is TGTGCCAGCAGTTTATCGTTGGGGAACTATGGCTACACCTTC.

This clonotype was seen ten or more times. The J gene is TRBJ2-7, the V gene TRBV4-2; 9 positions agree with TRBD1. With 4 bases clipped from V and 1 base from J, the junction kept 5 bases outside the gene matches. Germline V gene data show CDR1 as LGHNA and CDR2 as YNFKEQ. This CDR3 contains 15 residues. CDR3: CASSLGGQGSYEQYF. Here the CDR3 DNA reads TGTGCCAGCAGCCTGGGGGGACAGGGATCCTACGAGCAGTACTTC.

J is TRBJ1-2 and V is TRBV20-1; no definite D call. Germline-derived CDR1 and CDR2 are DFQATT and SNEGSKA (reference sequence). Between the trimmed V and J ends, which lost 0 bases and 8 bases, there was a span of 13 bases. This CDR3 is built from 13 residues. The CDR3 DNA is TGCAGTGCTAGAGATCGGGAGGGTTGGGGCTACACCTTC. Protein product: CSARDREGWGYTF.

This clonotype was detected only a few times. This sequence joins TRBV20-1 and TRBJ2-1, with D perhaps being TRBD1 or TRBD2 (5 bases each). Germline V lookup: CDR1 DFQATT, CDR2 SNEGSKA (reference sequence). The CDR3 consists of 13 residues. Trimming removed 7 bases at V and 2 bases at J, with 12 bases between. This CDR3 reads CSGDLPPYNEQFF. DNA of the CDR3: TGCAGTGGGGACCTCCCACCCTACAATGAGCAGTTCTTC.

The chain couples TRBV10-3 to TRBJ2-5; 7 bases are a match to TRBD2. J was trimmed by 1 base and V by 0 bases; bases with no gene match: 5. CDR3 length: 16 amino acids. Germline CDR1 is ENHRY and CDR2 is SYGVKD. CDR3 in amino acids: CAISESTGGPQETQYF. DNA for the CDR3: TGTGCCATCAGTGAGTCGACGGGGGGACCCCAAGAGACCCAGTACTTC.

This clonotype turned up a few times. The chain recombines TRBV4-1 with TRBJ2-1, with TRBD2 identical over 9 bases. The CDR3 sequence is 15 residues long. V was clipped by 3 bases and J by 6 bases; unmatched bases: 6. Germline values: CDR1 MGHRA, CDR2 YSYEKL. The CDR3 bases are TGCGCCAGCAGCCAGGCTAGCGGGGCGTTCAATGAGCAGTTCTTC. Its translation is CASSQASGAFNEQFF.

With regard to this clonotype: Relative to the germline gene, one junction end is altered; a read error may explain this. The CDR3 region has the DNA TGCTGCGTCTATGAACAGGGGGATGAGCAGTTCTTC. Its protein is CCVYEQGDEQFF. V gene TRBV29-1 combines with J gene TRBJ2-1; the match to TRBD1 covers 8 bases. The CDR3 is 12 residues long. Germline V gene lookup returns CDR1 SQVTM and CDR2 ANQGSEA.